This entry features one T cell receptor beta chain sequence. Its antigen is not known. The data are from a study of cytomegalovirus exposure and HLA in healthy donors. Germline V gives CDR1 SQVTM, CDR2 ANQGSEA. The CDR3 totals 13 residues. Between the trimmed V and J ends, which lost 2 bases and 4 bases, there was a span of 9 bases. In the PCR, 60 Vbeta and 13 Jbeta primers were used. Authors' methods: The count from a later analysis was 79 million or so unique TCR beta chains, 9 million to 12 million of them shared. The method was immunoSEQ multiplex PCR; TCRdb's version includes in-frame clones alone and lacks a portion of them. For V, J and clone size, that table is used; D and trimming come from the DNA. The sample consists of 150,000 to 190,000 clones, less than 85% of them appearing once. Among the donors, all were healthy bone marrow donors. Notes on the study in general: In vitro confirmation showed a few CMV-associated chains to be CMV antigen specific. Analysis was performed later, and it showed HLA-associated TCR beta chains to be more clonally expanded than equally common others.

This TCR was sampled from a woman in her forties or fifties in good health and CMV-seropositive. The chain is built from TRBV29-1 and TRBJ2-4; D is unclear. Sequences were obtained from PBMCs. The CDR3 coding sequence is TGCAGCGTTGAATTAACGGTGAAAAACATTCAGTACTTC. Amino acids: CSVELTVKNIQYF.